This T cell receptor (beta chain) was recorded in a study of beta chain features in type 1 diabetes. The CDR3 spans 11 residues. V lost 4 bases, J lost 3 bases, and 3 bases lay in between. The V gene's germline CDR1 is SGHAT and CDR2 FQNNGV. With respect to this clone: Its antigen remains unknown. This same CDR3 is encoded by further DNA sequences in the sample.

CD45RO/CCR7/CD25/CD127/CD95/CD27 separated CD4+ naive, central memory, regulatory and stem cell-like memory cells by sorting. General study findings and limits: Type 1 diabetes patients showed a moderate but significant shortening of TCRB CDR3s in all four CD4+ subsets. Relative to healthy donors, patients appeared to have naive, central memory and Treg TCRB repertoires that were more similar. In these data, an HLA type influence on TCRB rearrangement remained unresolved.

The isolated RNA, all of it, was reverse transcribed, so expressed TCRB transcripts were what got sequenced. Repertoires were generated with immunoSEQ multiplex PCR, while TCRdb's copy carries only in-frame clones and drops some. The sample shows fewer than 900,000 clones, roughly a sixth of them seen only once. The gene calls are TRBV11-2 and TRBJ2-5, with D hard to call. This receptor was obtained from a woman in her late teens or twenties in good health. Sequencing was performed on naive CD4+ T cells from blood. The CDR3 bases are TGTGCCAGCAGCTCAGAAGAGACCCAGTACTTC. Residues: CASSSEETQYF.